What follows are 22 T cell receptor beta chains derived from one specimen sequenced in a study of cytomegalovirus exposure and HLA in healthy donors. The PCR was carried out with 60 Vbeta primers and 13 Jbeta primers. The data were produced by immunoSEQ multiplex PCR, yet TCRdb's version contains in-frame clones alone and is incomplete. The sample holds more than 95,000 clones, under 65% seen once. Sequencing was carried out using PBMCs. These receptors were collected from a man aged 55 to 70 in good health and CMV-seronegative.

This clone occurred once. This sequence joins TRBV5-6 and TRBJ1-2, with no clear D. Trimming removed 2 bases from V and 0 bases from J, with 11 bases in between. The CDR3 is 15 amino acids. Germline CDR1 SGHDT, CDR2 YYEEEE. This CDR3 is CASSLIALSNYGYTF. The CDR3 DNA reads as TGTGCCAGCAGCTTAATAGCTCTCTCTAACTATGGCTACACCTTC.

J is TRBJ2-2 and V is TRBV18; TRBD2 matches 12 bases. This CDR3 is 19 amino acids long. V was clipped by 5 bases and J by 5 bases; unmatched bases: 15. Germline V gene data show CDR1 as KGHSH and CDR2 as LQKENI. The chain's CDR3 is CASSFTLSLAGGSTGELFF. The CDR3 nucleotides read TGTGCCAGCTCATTCACTCTCTCACTAGCGGGAGGAAGTACCGGGGAGCTGTTTTTT.

The gene calls are TRBV5-1 and TRBJ1-2, with a possible D match to TRBD1 (6 bases). V was pared by 0 bases and J by 2 bases, with 11 bases between. The CDR3 totals 15 residues. Germline V gives CDR1 SGHRS, CDR2 YFSETQ. The CDR3 loop reads CASSLAGHPNYGYTF. CDR3 nucleotides: TGCGCCAGCAGCTTGGCGGGACATCCGAACTATGGCTACACCTTC. Variable domain in full (rest from reference TRBV5-1 and TRBJ1-2): KAGVTQTPRYLIKTRGQQVTLSCSPISGHRSVSWYQQTPGQGLQFLFEYFSETQRNKGNFPGRFSGRQFSNSRSEMNVSTLELGDSALYLCASSLAGHPNYGYTFGSGTRLTVV.

J is TRBJ2-3 and V is TRBV10-3, with 16 bases fitting TRBD2. Germline V CDR1 and CDR2: ENHRY, SYGVKD. The CDR3 runs 18 residues. V shed 7 bases, J shed 0 bases, and the junction held 7 bases outside the gene matches. CDR3 sequence reads: CAINAGTSGRGSTDTQYF. The CDR3 coding sequence is TGTGCCATCAACGCCGGGACTAGCGGGAGGGGGAGCACAGATACGCAGTATTTT.

This clone was counted between two and nine times. This sequence joins TRBV10-2 and TRBJ2-3; unclear D gene. V dropped 5 bases and J dropped 0 bases, with 9 bases sitting between them. Germline assignment: CDR1 WSHSY and CDR2 SAAADI. The length of the CDR3 is 14 residues. The CDR3, as DNA: TGCGCCAGCAGTATGGCGGCTAGCACAGATACGCAGTATTTT. Translated, it gives CASSMAASTDTQYF.

V is TRBV28 and J is TRBJ1-5, with 8 bases aligning to TRBD1. The CDR3 runs 15 residues. Germline V CDR1 and CDR2: MDHEN, SYDVKM. With 3 bases clipped from V and 2 bases from J, the junction kept 3 bases outside the gene matches. The CDR3 sequence: CASSLSGGRNQPQHF. As DNA, the CDR3 is TGTGCCAGCAGTTTGTCAGGGGGCCGCAATCAGCCCCAGCATTTT.

The CDR3 bases are TGTGCCAGCAGTGAAACTAGCGGGGGGCTCGAGACCCAGTACTTC. It is translated as CASSETSGGLETQYF. The gene calls are TRBV2 and TRBJ2-5; 12 nucleotides line up with TRBD2. Germline CDR1 and CDR2: SNHLY and FYNNEI. V was pared by 2 bases and J by 5 bases, with 3 bases of the junction left unmatched. The CDR3 has 15 amino acids.

The chain carries TRBV7-9 and TRBJ2-3; 9 bases line up with TRBD2. Trimming cost V 5 bases and J 9 bases; bases outside gene matches: 6. CDR1 is SEHNR and CDR2 is FQNEAQ in the germline V gene (reference sequence). This CDR3 contains 13 residues. The CDR3 DNA sequence: TGTGCCAGCAGCCAAAGCGGGGGGCCGACGCAGTATTTT. This encodes CASSQSGGPTQYF.

The DNA of the CDR3 is TGTGCCACCAGCACGGGACAGGGCTACGAGCAGTACTTC. Protein sequence: CATSTGQGYEQYF. The chain employs TRBV15 and TRBJ2-7; 9 bases line up with TRBD1. J gave up 3 bases and V 4 bases, and 1 base lay outside the gene matches. The CDR3 extends over 13 amino acids. Germline values: CDR1 LNHNV, CDR2 YYDKDF (reference sequence).

This clone has just a few counts. The V gene is TRBV7-9, the J gene TRBJ1-2; the match to TRBD1 covers 7 bases. The V and J ends lost 11 bases and 3 bases, in that order; junction bases with no gene match: 9. The CDR3 has 13 residues. Germline V gene lookup returns CDR1 SEHNR and CDR2 FQNEAQ (reference sequence). In DNA form, the CDR3 reads TGTGCCCTTAGGGGGCAGGGAGACTATGGCTACACCTTC. The encoded protein is CALRGQGDYGYTF.

This clone occurred a few times. The J gene is TRBJ2-5, the V gene TRBV5-4, with 10 nucleotides matching TRBD1. Germline assignment: CDR1 SGHNT and CDR2 YYREEE (reference sequence). The CDR3 is 15 amino acids. Unmatched junction bases numbered 6, after V lost 5 bases and J lost 2 bases. This chain's CDR3 is CASSPEDRGQETQYF. CDR3 DNA: TGTGCCAGCAGTCCTGAGGACAGGGGGCAAGAGACCCAGTACTTC.

There are a few counts of this clone. The genes are TRBV5-1 and TRBJ1-2; 12 nucleotides align to TRBD1. The CDR3 contains 13 residues. CDR1 and CDR2 (germline): SGHRS, YFSETQ. V lost 6 bases to trimming and J lost 9 bases; unmatched junction nucleotides: 6. The CDR3 bases are TGCGCCAGCATGGCCGGGACAGGGGGCAGCTACACCTTC. Protein: CASMAGTGGSYTF.

J is TRBJ2-1 and V is TRBV5-1; 10 bases map to TRBD2. CDR3 length equals 18 residues. CDR1 and CDR2 (germline): SGHRS, YFSETQ. Trimming removed 2 bases from V and 4 bases from J; junction bases left unmatched: 12. The CDR3 nucleotides are TGCGCCAGCAGCTTTCCCGGGACTAGCGTTAGTGAATACAATGAGCAGTTCTTC. This gives the protein CASSFPGTSVSEYNEQFF.

This clone came up a few times. This sequence joins TRBV7-2 and TRBJ2-7, with TRBD1 matching 9 bases. This CDR3 is 14 amino acids long. J was trimmed by 2 bases and V by 5 bases; bases with no gene match: 4. From germline, CDR1 is SGHTA and CDR2 FQGNSA. The CDR3 loop is CASSKDRGPYEQYF. The CDR3 DNA reads TGTGCCAGCAGCAAGGACAGGGGACCCTACGAGCAGTACTTC.

The chain is built from TRBV11-2 and TRBJ2-5, with D maybe TRBD2 (6 bases). The ends were cut back, 1 base at V and 3 bases at J, with 18 bases in the middle. Germline assignment: CDR1 SGHAT and CDR2 FQNNGV. CDR3 size: 17 residues. CDR3 region: CASSLGGVGRTKETQYF. CDR3 coding DNA: TGTGCCAGCAGCTTAGGGGGGGTGGGTAGGACTAAAGAGACCCAGTACTTC.

The chain carries TRBV19 and TRBJ1-1, with D possibly matching TRBD1 (5 bases). The CDR3 extends over 14 amino acids. Germline CDR1 and CDR2: LNHDA and SQIVND (reference sequence). V gave up 6 bases and J gave up 4 bases, with 15 bases separating them. The CDR3 DNA sequence: TGTGCCAGTAGCTATGGCGGGGGGGGCACTGAAGCTTTCTTT. It is translated as CASSYGGGGTEAFF.

In its sample, this clone was seen once. The genes are TRBV5-5 and TRBJ1-2; no clear D gene. The CDR3 runs to 12 residues. The germline V and J ends were trimmed by 6 bases and 6 bases, with 12 bases remaining between them. Germline CDR1 and CDR2: SGHKS and YYEKEE (reference sequence). The CDR3 DNA is TGTGCCAGCACTCGTCAGGAAAATGGCTACACCTTC. Amino acid sequence: CASTRQENGYTF.

J is TRBJ2-1 and V is TRBV6-4, with TRBD2 matching 9 bases. The CDR3 sequence is 15 residues long. Trimming cost V 0 bases and J 5 bases; bases outside gene matches: 2. CDR1 and CDR2 from the germline V gene are MRHNA and SNTAGT. CDR3 protein: CASSDSRGGHNEQFF. DNA of the CDR3: TGTGCCAGCAGTGACTCGCGGGGGGGCCACAATGAGCAGTTCTTC.

The CDR3 here is CASSDQGESSPLHF. DNA of the CDR3: TGTGCCAGCAGTGACCAGGGGGAGTCATCACCCCTCCACTTT. The rearrangement links TRBV6-4 to TRBJ1-6, with 7 bases matching TRBD1. Looked up from germline, CDR1 is MRHNA and CDR2 is SNTAGT. This CDR3 contains 14 residues. V was pared by 2 bases and J by 10 bases, with 5 bases of the junction left unmatched.

The V call is TRBV19, the J call TRBJ2-2; 8 bases agree with TRBD2. The CDR3 covers 16 residues. V lost 1 base, J lost 6 bases, and 7 bases stayed unmatched. CDR1 and CDR2 from the germline V gene are LNHDA and SQIVND (reference sequence). CDR3 sequence: CASSIVAGPFPGELFF. The CDR3 DNA reads as TGTGCCAGTAGTATAGTAGCGGGACCCTTCCCCGGGGAGCTGTTTTTT.

V is TRBV12-5 and J is TRBJ1-4; 8 positions agree with TRBD1. Germline CDR1 reads LGHNT; CDR2 reads FRNRAP. CDR3 size: 14 residues. V was pared by 6 bases and J by 7 bases, with 7 bases of the junction left unmatched. The CDR3 bases are TGTGCTAGTGGACCAGGACAGGGAGGTGAAAAACTGTTTTTT. As protein: CASGPGQGGEKLFF.

This clone was observed a few times. The chain recombines TRBV28 with TRBJ1-2; D remains unclear. The CDR3 is made up of 12 amino acids. Trimming shortened V by 4 bases and J by 7 bases, and 10 bases separated the two germline ends. CDR1 is MDHEN and CDR2 is SYDVKM in the germline V gene. The CDR3, as DNA: TGTGCCAGCAGTTCCCGGGTTGGTGGCTACACCTTC. This sequence encodes CASSSRVGGYTF.